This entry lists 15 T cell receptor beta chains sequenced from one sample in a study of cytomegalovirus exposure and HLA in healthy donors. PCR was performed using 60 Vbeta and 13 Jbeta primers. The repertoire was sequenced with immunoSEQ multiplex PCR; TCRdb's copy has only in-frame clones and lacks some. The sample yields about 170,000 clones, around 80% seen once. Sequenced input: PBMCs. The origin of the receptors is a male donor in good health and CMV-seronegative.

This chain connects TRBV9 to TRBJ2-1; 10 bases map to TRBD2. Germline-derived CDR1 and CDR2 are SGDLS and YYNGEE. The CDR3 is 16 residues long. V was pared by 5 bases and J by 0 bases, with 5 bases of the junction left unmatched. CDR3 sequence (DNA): TGTGCCAGCAGTGCGAGCGGGGGGGTCTCCTACAATGAGCAGTTCTTC. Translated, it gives CASSASGGVSYNEQFF.

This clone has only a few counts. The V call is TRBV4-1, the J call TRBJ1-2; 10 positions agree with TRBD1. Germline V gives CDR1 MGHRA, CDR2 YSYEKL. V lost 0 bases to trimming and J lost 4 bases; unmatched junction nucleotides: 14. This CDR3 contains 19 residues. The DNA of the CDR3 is TGCGCCAGCAGCCAAGATTTGGGCGGGACAGGGGCCCTCTCCTATGGCTACACCTTC. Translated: CASSQDLGGTGALSYGYTF.

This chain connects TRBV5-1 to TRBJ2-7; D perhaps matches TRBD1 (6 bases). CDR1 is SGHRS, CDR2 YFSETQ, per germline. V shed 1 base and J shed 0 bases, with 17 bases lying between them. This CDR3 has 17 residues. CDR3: CASSLKHGQGSSYEQYF. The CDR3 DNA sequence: TGCGCCAGCAGCTTGAAGCACGGTCAGGGGAGCTCCTACGAGCAGTACTTC.

The CDR3 spells CASSQETGASSYNEQFF. In DNA, the CDR3 is TGCGCCAGCAGCCAAGAGACAGGGGCCAGCTCCTACAATGAGCAGTTCTTC. The chain has TRBV4-1 and TRBJ2-1; 8 bases align to TRBD1. The germline CDR1 and CDR2 sequences are MGHRA and YSYEKL. V lost 0 bases, J lost 0 bases, and 4 bases stayed unmatched. The CDR3 has 17 residues.

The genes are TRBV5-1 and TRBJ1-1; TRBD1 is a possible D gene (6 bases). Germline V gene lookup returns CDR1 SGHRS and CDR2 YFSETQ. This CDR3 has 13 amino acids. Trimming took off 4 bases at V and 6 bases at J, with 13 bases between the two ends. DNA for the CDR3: TGCGCCAGCAGCGCAAATGGACAGCCTGAAGCTTTCTTT. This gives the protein CASSANGQPEAFF.

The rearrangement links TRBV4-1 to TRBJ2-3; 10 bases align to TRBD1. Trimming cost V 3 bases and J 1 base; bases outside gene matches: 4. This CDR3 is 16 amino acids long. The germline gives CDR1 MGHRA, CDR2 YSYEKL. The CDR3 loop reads CASSHRTGGGTDTQYF. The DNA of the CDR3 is TGCGCCAGCAGCCATCGGACAGGGGGGGGCACAGATACGCAGTATTTT.

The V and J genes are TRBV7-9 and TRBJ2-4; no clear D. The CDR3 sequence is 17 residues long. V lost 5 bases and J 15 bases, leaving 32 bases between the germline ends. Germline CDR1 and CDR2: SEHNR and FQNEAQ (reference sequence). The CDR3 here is CASSQTSGPSLVIRPYF. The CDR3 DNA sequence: TGTGCCAGCAGCCAAACCTCCGGCCCTAGTCTCGTTATTCGCCCGTACTTC. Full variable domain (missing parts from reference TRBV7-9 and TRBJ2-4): DTGVSQNPRHKITKRGQNVTFRCDPISEHNRLYWYRQTLGQGPEFLTYFQNEAQLEKSRLLSDRFSAERPKGSFSTLEIQRTEQGDSAMYLCASSQTSGPSLVIRPYFGAGTRLSVL.

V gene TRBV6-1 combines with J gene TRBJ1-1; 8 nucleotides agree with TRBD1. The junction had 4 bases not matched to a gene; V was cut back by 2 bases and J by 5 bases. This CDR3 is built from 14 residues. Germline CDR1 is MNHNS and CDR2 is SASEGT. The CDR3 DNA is TGTGCCAGCAGTGAACAGGGGGCGCGTACTGAAGCTTTCTTT. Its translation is CASSEQGARTEAFF.

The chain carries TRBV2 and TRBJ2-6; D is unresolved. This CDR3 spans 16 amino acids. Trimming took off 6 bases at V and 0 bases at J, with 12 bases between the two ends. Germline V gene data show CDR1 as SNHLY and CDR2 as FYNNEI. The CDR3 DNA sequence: TGTGCCAGCAGGGCGACACAAAACTCTGGGGCCAACGTCCTGACTTTC. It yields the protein CASRATQNSGANVLTF.

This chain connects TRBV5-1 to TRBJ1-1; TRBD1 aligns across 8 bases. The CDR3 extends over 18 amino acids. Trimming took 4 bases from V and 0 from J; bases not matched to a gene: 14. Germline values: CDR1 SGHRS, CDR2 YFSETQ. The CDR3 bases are TGCGCCAGCAGCAAAATCTATGGGACAGGTAAGGTGAACACTGAAGCTTTCTTT. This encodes CASSKIYGTGKVNTEAFF.

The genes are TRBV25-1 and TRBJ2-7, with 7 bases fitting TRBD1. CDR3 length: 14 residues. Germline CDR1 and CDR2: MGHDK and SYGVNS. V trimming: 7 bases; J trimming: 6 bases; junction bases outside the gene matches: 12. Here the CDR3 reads CASTPDRLFVEQYF. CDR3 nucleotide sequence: TGTGCCAGCACCCCGGACAGGTTATTTGTCGAGCAGTACTTC.

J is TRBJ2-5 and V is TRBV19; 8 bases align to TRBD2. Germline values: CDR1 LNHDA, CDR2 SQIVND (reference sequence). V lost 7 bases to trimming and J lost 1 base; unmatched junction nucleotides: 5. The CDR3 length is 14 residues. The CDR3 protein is CASTGGNPQETQYF. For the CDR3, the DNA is TGTGCCAGTACGGGGGGGAACCCCCAAGAGACCCAGTACTTC.

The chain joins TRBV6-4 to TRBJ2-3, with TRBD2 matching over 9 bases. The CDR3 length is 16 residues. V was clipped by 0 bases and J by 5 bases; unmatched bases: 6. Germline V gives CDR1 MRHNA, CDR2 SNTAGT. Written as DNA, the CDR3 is TGTGCCAGCAGTGACTCGATTGCGGGGGGGGTAGATACGCAGTATTTT. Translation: CASSDSIAGGVDTQYF.

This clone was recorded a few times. The DNA of the CDR3 is TGCAGTGCTAGTAACTTGGAGACCCAGTACTTC. It specifies CSASNLETQYF. This chain connects TRBV20-1 to TRBJ2-5; D gene unclear. This CDR3 has 11 amino acids. The V gene lost 3 bases and the J gene lost 5 bases, with 7 bases spanning the gap. Germline lookup yields CDR1 DFQATT and CDR2 SNEGSKA (reference sequence).

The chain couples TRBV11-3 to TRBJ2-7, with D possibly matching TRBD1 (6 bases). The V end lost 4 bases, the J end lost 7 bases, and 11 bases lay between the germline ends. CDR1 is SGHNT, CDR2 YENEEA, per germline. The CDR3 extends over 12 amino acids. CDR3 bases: TGTGCCAGCAGCTCACAGGGTTGGGAGCAGTACTTC. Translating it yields CASSSQGWEQYF.